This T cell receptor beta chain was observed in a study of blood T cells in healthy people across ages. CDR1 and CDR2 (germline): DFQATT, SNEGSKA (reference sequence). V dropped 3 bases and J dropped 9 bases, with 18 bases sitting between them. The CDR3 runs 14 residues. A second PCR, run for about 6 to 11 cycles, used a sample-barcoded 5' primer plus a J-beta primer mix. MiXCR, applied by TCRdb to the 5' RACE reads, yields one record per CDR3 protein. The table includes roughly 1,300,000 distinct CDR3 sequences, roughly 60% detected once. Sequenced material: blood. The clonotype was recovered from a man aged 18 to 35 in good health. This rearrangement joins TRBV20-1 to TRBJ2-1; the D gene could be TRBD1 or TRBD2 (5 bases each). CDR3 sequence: CSASGGRVRAEQFF. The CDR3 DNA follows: TGCAGTGCTAGTGGAGGCAGGGTCCGGGCTGAGCAGTTCTTC.